The 7 T cell receptor beta chains reported below all come from one sample, sequenced in a study of regulatory T cells in long-lasting Graves disease. CDR3-region Arm-PCR and iRepertoire HTBI primers produced the TCR beta libraries. MiXCR, applied by TCRdb to the multiplex PCR reads, yields one record per CDR3 protein. The sample consists of 300,000 to 350,000 distinct CDR3 sequences, 15% to 20% of them appearing once. Stated time point: persistent/refractory GD, antithyroid drugs over 5 years with positive TRAb. RNA extracted from PBMCs served as the sequencing template. The sequencing used peripheral blood mononuclear cells (PBMCs), collected when the disease was refractory, from a patient treated with antithyroid drugs. The receptors originated from a female donor with Graves disease.

For this clonotype: A read error may be the cause here, since a much bigger clone is one base away. V and J are TRBV6-4 and TRBJ1-5, with a possible D match to TRBD1 (5 bases). This CDR3 is built from 15 residues. Looked up from germline, CDR1 is MRHNA and CDR2 is SNTAGT. The CDR3 region is CASSYSKRGNQLQHF. The DNA for the CDR3 is TGTGCCAGCAGTTACTCGAAAAGGGGCAATCAGCTCCAGCATTTT.

The V and J genes are TRBV7-3 and TRBJ1-6; the match to TRBD1 covers 8 bases. The ends lost 0 bases at V and 12 bases at J; junction bases unmatched: 4. Germline-derived CDR1 and CDR2 are SGHTA and FQGTGA. There are 14 residues in the CDR3. CDR3 nucleotide sequence: TGTGCCAGCAGCTTAACGTACGGACAGGGACCCCTCCACTTT. Translation gives CASSLTYGQGPLHF.

To note about this clonotype: A much larger clone sits a single nucleotide away, making a read error possible. The chain employs TRBV3-1 and TRBJ2-7; the D gene is possibly TRBD2 (6 bases). V gave up 3 bases and J gave up 3 bases, with 6 bases separating them. The CDR3 length is 12 residues. CDR1 and CDR2 (germline): LGHDT, YNNKEL (reference sequence). The CDR3 bases are TGTGCCAGCAGCCACGGGGGCTACGAGCAGTACTTC. Its translation is CASSHGGYEQYF.

In this sample, this clonotype turned up a few times. The V gene is TRBV30, the J gene TRBJ1-1; D not resolved. The germline V gene has CDR1 GTSNPN and CDR2 SVGIG (reference sequence). The CDR3 contains 13 residues. V lost 0 bases and J 1 base, leaving 6 bases between the germline ends. CDR3 sequence reads: CAWSVLRNTEAFF. The CDR3 region has the DNA TGTGCCTGGAGTGTACTCAGGAACACTGAAGCTTTCTTT.

V usage is TRBV3-1 and J usage is TRBJ1-6, with a possible D match to TRBD1 (5 bases). CDR1 and CDR2 from the germline V gene are LGHDT and YNNKEL (reference sequence). CDR3 length: 15 amino acids. V lost 4 bases and J 5 bases, leaving 12 bases between the germline ends. CDR3 residues: CASSPTGTDNSPLHF. As DNA, the CDR3 is TGTGCCAGCAGCCCGACCGGGACGGATAATTCACCCCTCCACTTT.

This clonotype was recorded once. The J gene is TRBJ2-1, the V gene TRBV15; D possibly corresponds to TRBD2 (5 bases). The CDR3 spans 13 residues. Germline V CDR1 and CDR2: LNHNV, YYDKDF (reference sequence). Deletions cut 1 base from V and 8 bases from J, with 9 bases between. The CDR3 DNA sequence: TGTGCCACCAGCAGAGGGCTAGCCGATGAGCAGTTCTTC. Translated: CATSRGLADEQFF.

There are many counts of this clonotype. This chain uses TRBV12-3 or TRBV12-4 with TRBJ2-2; D is unclear. V was clipped by 6 bases and J by 4 bases, with 9 bases between them. This CDR3 comprises 13 residues. The CDR3 DNA reads TGTGCCAGCAGACGGCTCGGCACCGGGGAGCTGTTTTTT. Amino acids: CASRRLGTGELFF.